The 2 T cell receptor beta chains reported below all come from one sample, sequenced in a study of cytomegalovirus exposure and HLA in healthy donors. The PCR ran on 60 Vbeta and 13 Jbeta primers. Libraries were prepared by immunoSEQ multiplex PCR; TCRdb keeps only in-frame clonotypes and omits some of them. The repertoire holds some 160,000 clones, 80% seen once, with approximately 5.1% in the top ten. Sequenced material: PBMCs. These receptors all come from a man in his forties in good health and CMV-seronegative.

This clone was observed a handful of times. The CDR3: CASSLQPGGGDEQFF. Written as DNA, the CDR3 is TGTGCCAGCAGCTTACAACCGGGGGGCGGGGATGAGCAGTTCTTC. V is TRBV7-2 and J is TRBJ2-1, with D possibly matching TRBD2 (7 bases). This CDR3 is 15 amino acids long. Germline V gives CDR1 SGHTA, CDR2 FQGNSA. V was pared by 2 bases and J by 8 bases, with 16 bases between.

As to this clone: The sample contains more than one DNA sequence encoding this CDR3. J is TRBJ2-5 and V is TRBV7-2; D unclear. This CDR3 spans 11 amino acids. Germline CDR1 SGHTA, CDR2 FQGNSA. Trimming took 6 bases from V and 4 from J, leaving 6 bases between them. The CDR3 nucleotides are TGTGCCAGCAGTCCGGGAGAGACCCAGTACTTC. It specifies CASSPGETQYF.